This T cell receptor (beta chain) originates from a study of control samples from healthy donors and cancer patients. V shed 4 bases and J shed 0 bases, with 13 bases lying between them. CDR1 is MNHEY, CDR2 SVGAGI, per germline. The CDR3 has 16 amino acids. Measured with immunoSEQ multiplex PCR; TCRdb has only the in-frame clones, and not every one. The repertoire holds approximately 170,000 clones, with around 92% as singletons. The sequenced material came from blood. This TCR came from a woman aged 25 to 39 in good health. The chain combines TRBV6-5 with TRBJ1-3; D call uncertain. The CDR3 here is CASSFRPTASGNTIYF. In nucleotides, the CDR3 is TGTGCCAGCAGTTTCCGACCCACAGCCTCTGGAAACACCATATATTTT.